The 6 T cell receptor beta chains presented below share a single source sample, sequenced in a study of T-cell memory formation after mild COVID-19. One entry per CDR3 protein results from TCRdb running MiXCR on the 5' RACE reads. Counted here are some 69,000 distinct CDR3 sequences, 15% to 20% occurring once; the ten biggest clones make up under 35%. Sequenced input: PBMCs or a T cell subset sorted from them (not recorded which). Receptors were obtained from an adult woman who had mild COVID-19 (a few samples of this study predate the infection). Cell type and time point are not known.

The CDR3 nucleotides are TGCGCCAGCAGCTTCCTGGACAACTCCTACGAGCAGTACTTC. Protein product: CASSFLDNSYEQYF. The chain has TRBV5-1 and TRBJ2-7; D is perhaps TRBD1 (5 bases). The CDR3 is made up of 14 amino acids. Germline-derived CDR1 and CDR2 are SGHRS and YFSETQ. The germline V and J ends were trimmed by 2 bases and 0 bases, with 9 bases remaining between them.

This clonotype was seen a handful of times. The V gene is TRBV12-3 or TRBV12-4, the J gene TRBJ2-2, with a tentative D call TRBD1 (6 bases). Trimming took 8 bases from V and 3 from J, leaving 16 bases between them. The CDR3 length is 15 residues. CDR3 loop: CASRQRTVDTGELFF. The CDR3 nucleotides read TGTGCCAGCCGCCAAAGGACAGTCGACACCGGGGAGCTGTTTTTT.

The chain couples TRBV6-5 to TRBJ2-3; D call uncertain. V was clipped by 2 bases and J by 2 bases, with 5 bases between them. CDR3 size: 13 residues. Germline assignment: CDR1 MNHEY and CDR2 SVGAGI. The chain's CDR3 is CASSYTNTDTQYF. CDR3 nucleotides: TGTGCCAGCAGTTACACTAACACAGATACGCAGTATTTT.

This clonotype was detected ten times or more. The rearrangement links TRBV20-1 to TRBJ2-5; possibly TRBD2 for D (6 bases). The V end was cut by 5 bases, the J end by 1 base, with 11 bases between. The CDR3 runs to 13 residues. The germline CDR1 and CDR2 sequences are DFQATT and SNEGSKA (reference sequence). In DNA form, the CDR3 reads TGCAGTGCTCCGGGGGACGGCCAAGAGACCCAGTACTTC. It encodes CSAPGDGQETQYF.

The chain carries TRBV4-3 and TRBJ2-7, with 9 nucleotides matching TRBD2. CDR3 size: 15 residues. CDR1 LGHNA and CDR2 YSLEER come from the germline V gene. V shed 1 base and J 4 bases; nucleotides not matched to a gene: 5. The DNA of the CDR3 is TGCGCCAGCAGCCAAGGGGCGGGAGGGTGGTACGAGCAGTACTTC. Translation gives CASSQGAGGWYEQYF.

CDR3 in amino acids: CASSSPGLAGKDTQYF. The CDR3 nucleotides are TGTGCCAGCAGCTCTCCCGGACTAGCGGGGAAAGATACGCAGTATTTT. The rearrangement uses TRBV5-4 and TRBJ2-3, with 12 bases matching TRBD2. The V gene's germline CDR1 is SGHNT and CDR2 YYREEE (reference sequence). The V and J ends lost 3 bases and 5 bases, in that order; junction bases with no gene match: 7. The length of the CDR3 is 16 residues.